The 9 T cell receptor beta chains presented below share a single source sample, sequenced in a study of T cell responses to AZD1222 COVID-19 vaccine. Assay: immunoSEQ multiplex PCR; the TCRdb copy retains only in-frame clones and omits some. The sample holds tens of thousands of clones, roughly 88% seen once. The sample was peripheral blood, taken on day 0 of AZD1222 vaccination. The receptors were gathered from an adult in good health.

CDR3 protein: CASSVGSGTSYGYTF. The CDR3 nucleotides read TGTGCCAGCAGCGTTGGTTCTGGAACTTCATATGGCTACACCTTC. V gene TRBV9 combines with J gene TRBJ1-2; D uncertain. Germline V gene lookup returns CDR1 SGDLS and CDR2 YYNGEE. Trimming took 2 bases from V and 5 from J, leaving 16 bases between them. CDR3 size: 15 residues.

The V gene is TRBV9, the J gene TRBJ1-4; D remains ambiguous. The germline CDR1 and CDR2 sequences are SGDLS and YYNGEE. The CDR3 has 15 residues. Trimming left V 0 bases short and J 3 bases short, with 9 bases between. The CDR3 DNA reads as TGTGCCAGCAGCGTAGACACCAAACCTAATGAAAAACTGTTTTTT. This encodes CASSVDTKPNEKLFF.

The chain carries TRBV24-1 and TRBJ2-1; D call uncertain. In germline, CDR1 is KGHDR, CDR2 SFDVKD. V was pared by 3 bases and J by 5 bases, with 13 bases between. The CDR3 consists of 15 residues. The CDR3 bases are TGTGCCACCAGTGATAGACGGCAGGTCAACAATGAGCAGTTCTTC. Translated, it gives CATSDRRQVNNEQFF.

The chain employs TRBV10-3 and TRBJ1-6, with 7 bases that match TRBD1. The CDR3 covers 15 residues. Germline loops: CDR1 ENHRY, CDR2 SYGVKD. V gave up 0 bases and J gave up 9 bases; unmatched junction bases: 5. This CDR3 is CAISESVRGGSPLHF. CDR3 bases: TGTGCCATCAGTGAGTCGGTCAGGGGGGGTTCACCCCTCCACTTT.

V usage is TRBV15 and J usage is TRBJ1-5; 7 bases are shared with TRBD1. This CDR3 has 18 amino acids. J was trimmed by 6 bases and V by 4 bases; bases with no gene match: 18. CDR1 LNHNV and CDR2 YYDKDF come from the germline V gene (reference sequence). CDR3 loop: CATSNPRQGLSYSQPQHF. The CDR3 region has the DNA TGTGCCACCAGCAACCCGCGACAGGGACTCTCTTACAGTCAGCCCCAGCATTTT. The variable domain in full, with the rest retrieved from reference TRBV15 and TRBJ1-5, is DAMVIQNPRYQVTQFGKPVTLSCSQTLNHNVMYWYQQKSSQAPKLLFHYYDKDFNNEADTPDNFQSRRPNTSFCFLDIRSPGLGDTAMYLCATSNPRQGLSYSQPQHFGDGTRLSIL.

The rearrangement uses TRBV11-2 and TRBJ1-2, with D tentatively TRBD1 (5 bases). The ends were cut back, 1 base at V and 5 bases at J, with 14 bases in the middle. There are 15 residues in the CDR3. Per the germline V gene, CDR1 is SGHAT and CDR2 is FQNNGV. This CDR3 is CASSLVHVQGYGYTF. DNA for the CDR3: TGTGCCAGCAGCTTAGTTCATGTTCAGGGTTATGGCTACACCTTC.

The V gene is TRBV27, the J gene TRBJ2-7; 7 bases map to TRBD1. From germline, CDR1 is MNHEY and CDR2 SMNVEV (reference sequence). The ends lost 6 bases at V and 6 bases at J; junction bases unmatched: 5. CDR3 length: 12 amino acids. The CDR3 protein is CASRRQGGEQYF. The CDR3 DNA follows: TGTGCCAGCAGGCGACAGGGTGGCGAGCAGTACTTC.

The rearrangement links TRBV9 to TRBJ1-1; D not certain. There are 14 residues in the CDR3. V was trimmed by 4 bases and J by 4 bases, leaving 14 bases between them. Germline CDR1 is SGDLS and CDR2 is YYNGEE. CDR3 residues: CASSPPTPGTEAFF. CDR3 bases: TGTGCCAGCAGCCCCCCGACCCCAGGCACTGAAGCTTTCTTT.

The chain employs TRBV11-2 and TRBJ2-1; the match to TRBD1 covers 8 bases. The V segment lost 4 bases and the J segment 9 bases; nucleotides outside the gene matches: 11. CDR1 is SGHAT, CDR2 FQNNGV, per germline. This CDR3 region has 15 residues. CDR3 in amino acids: CASSSGQGSYTEQFF. CDR3 bases: TGTGCCAGCAGCTCAGGACAGGGATCTTATACTGAGCAGTTCTTC.